This record concerns one T cell receptor beta chain sequence. Its antigen remains unknown. Losses at the gene ends were 5 bases for V and 8 bases for J; bases not matched to a gene: 14. Germline V gene lookup returns CDR1 SGHVS and CDR2 FNYEAQ. This CDR3 spans 15 amino acids. The repertoire was sequenced with immunoSEQ multiplex PCR; TCRdb's copy has only in-frame clones and lacks some. The sample comprises 130,000 to 150,000 clones, roughly 83% of which are singletons, and 10% to 15% rests with the top ten. This specimen comes from a study of cytotoxic CD8 clonotypes in ibrutinib-treated CLL. General study findings and limits: Timing of sampling differed between sustained-remission and progressing patients.

The receptor comes from a human donor with chronic lymphocytic leukemia. The sequences come from PBMCs, collected after 12 months of ibrutinib treatment. The chain recombines TRBV7-6 with TRBJ2-7, with 8 bases that match TRBD2. This CDR3 is CASSPDVTGGPKQYF. As DNA, the CDR3 is TGTGCCAGCAGCCCGGACGTGACGGGAGGGCCGAAGCAGTACTTC.